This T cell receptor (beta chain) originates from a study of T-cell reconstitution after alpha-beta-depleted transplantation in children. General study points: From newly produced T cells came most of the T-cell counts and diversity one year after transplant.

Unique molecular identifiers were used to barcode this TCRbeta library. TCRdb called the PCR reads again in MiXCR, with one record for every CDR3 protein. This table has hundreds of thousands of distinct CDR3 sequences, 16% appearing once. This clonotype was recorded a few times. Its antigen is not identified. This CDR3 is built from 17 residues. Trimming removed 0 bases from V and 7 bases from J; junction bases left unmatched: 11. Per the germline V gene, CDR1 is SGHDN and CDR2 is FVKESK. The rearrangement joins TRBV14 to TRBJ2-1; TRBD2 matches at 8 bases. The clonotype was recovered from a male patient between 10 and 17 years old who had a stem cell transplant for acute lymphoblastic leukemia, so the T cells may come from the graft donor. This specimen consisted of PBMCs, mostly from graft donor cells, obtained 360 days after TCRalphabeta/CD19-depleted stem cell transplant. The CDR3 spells CASSQDRSQREINEQFF. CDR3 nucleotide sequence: TGTGCCAGCAGCCAAGATCGGTCTCAGCGGGAGATTAATGAGCAGTTCTTC.